This T cell receptor beta chain was sequenced during a study of shared clonotypes between healthy human individuals. Germline V gives CDR1 MNHNS, CDR2 SASEGT. The V and J ends lost 6 bases and 4 bases respectively, with 13 bases between them. The CDR3 is 13 amino acids. This table comes from immunoSEQ multiplex PCR, and its TCRdb copy is limited to in-frame clones, with some not included. The table lists approximately 350,000 clones, approximately 96% of them singletons. The sample was memory CD8+ T cells sorted from blood. The subset denotes: CD45RO+ cells pooled with CCR7-negative TemRA cells. The V and J genes are TRBV6-1 and TRBJ2-7; D unclear. This TCR was sampled from a man younger than 40 in good health. CDR3 loop: CASSERAAYEQYF. The CDR3 coding sequence is TGTGCCAGCAGCGAAAGGGCTGCTTACGAGCAGTACTTC.